The entry that follows covers one T cell receptor beta chain sequence. The antigen remains undetermined. Method: immunoSEQ multiplex PCR; TCRdb's copy keeps in-frame clones and lacks some. The table has fewer than 130,000 clones, around 95% seen once. This sample is part of a study of T cell responses to AZD1222 COVID-19 vaccine. Regarding the study as a whole: In a largely white British group with more females than males, clonal diversity was possibly underestimated. Sampling that yielded the repertoires occurred only after the peak T cell response. Spike was spanned by vaccine-associated CD4 TCRs, with dominance at 160-218 and 743-854. With two AZD1222 doses given, Spike-specific TCR breadth and depth both rose.

This sample comprised peripheral blood, obtained on day 0 of AZD1222 vaccination. The receptor's source is an adult in good health.

The CDR3 bases are TGCAGCGTAGCCAGGGCATCGGGTGAAAAACTGTTTTTT. This translates into CSVARASGEKLFF. The rearrangement links TRBV29-1 to TRBJ1-4; tentatively, D is TRBD1 (5 bases). This CDR3 has 13 amino acids. Per the germline V gene, CDR1 is SQVTM and CDR2 is ANQGSEA. V dropped 6 bases and J dropped 7 bases, with 15 bases sitting between them.